This TCR beta chain was captured in a study of neurological immune-mediated disorders. The CDR3 is made up of 16 amino acids. Germline V gives CDR1 SGDLS, CDR2 YYNGEE. Trimming removed 0 bases from V and 4 bases from J, with 14 bases in between. Each sorted-subset library came from 800,000 to 1,000,000 CD4+ or CD8+ T cells. By 5'RACE with 10-nucleotide random UMIs, the cDNA was made. Every sequencing run drew on 15-18 subjects and yielded over 190 million TCR-beta sequences. TCRdb analysed the 5' RACE reads with MiXCR anew, one entry per CDR3 protein. The sample consists of approximately 40,000 distinct CDR3 sequences, about 14% of them appearing once.

Sequenced material: CD4+ T cells from blood. The chain recombines TRBV9 with TRBJ2-1; D tentatively reads TRBD1 or TRBD2 (6 bases each). This clonotype originated in a woman aged 55-70 years with HTLV-1-associated myelopathy (HAM/TSP). CDR3 region: CASSVGGTNSYNEQFF. The DNA for the CDR3 is TGTGCCAGCAGCGTAGGCGGGACAAACTCATACAATGAGCAGTTCTTC.